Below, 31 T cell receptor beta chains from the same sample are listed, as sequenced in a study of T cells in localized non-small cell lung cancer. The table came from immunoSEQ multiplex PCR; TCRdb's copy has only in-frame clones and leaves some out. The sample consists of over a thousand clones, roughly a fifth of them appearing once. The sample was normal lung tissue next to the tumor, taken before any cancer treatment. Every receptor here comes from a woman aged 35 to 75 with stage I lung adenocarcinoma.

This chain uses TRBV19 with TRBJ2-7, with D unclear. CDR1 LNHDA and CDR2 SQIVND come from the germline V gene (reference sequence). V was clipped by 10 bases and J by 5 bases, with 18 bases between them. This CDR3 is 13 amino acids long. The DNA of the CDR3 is TGTGCCACCCTCCACCCAAATTTCCACGAGCAGTACTTC. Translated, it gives CATLHPNFHEQYF.

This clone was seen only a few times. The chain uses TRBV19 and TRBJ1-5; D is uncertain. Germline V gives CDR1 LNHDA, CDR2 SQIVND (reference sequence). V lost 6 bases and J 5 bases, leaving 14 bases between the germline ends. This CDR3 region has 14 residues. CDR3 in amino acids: CASSIPRGYQPQHF. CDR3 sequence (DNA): TGTGCCAGTAGCATCCCACGGGGATATCAGCCCCAGCATTTT.

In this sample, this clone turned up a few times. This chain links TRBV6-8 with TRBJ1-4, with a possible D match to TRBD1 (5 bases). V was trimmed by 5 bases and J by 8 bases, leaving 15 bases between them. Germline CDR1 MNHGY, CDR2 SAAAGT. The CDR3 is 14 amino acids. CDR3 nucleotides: TGTGCCAGCAGTACCCCGGGGGTGAACGAAAAACTGTTTTTT. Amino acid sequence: CASSTPGVNEKLFF.

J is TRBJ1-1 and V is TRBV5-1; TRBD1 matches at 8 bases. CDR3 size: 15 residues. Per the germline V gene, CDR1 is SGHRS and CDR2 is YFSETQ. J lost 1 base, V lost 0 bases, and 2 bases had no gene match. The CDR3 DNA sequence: TGCGCCAGCAGCTTGGCTCAGGGGGCGAACACTGAAGCTTTCTTT. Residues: CASSLAQGANTEAFF.

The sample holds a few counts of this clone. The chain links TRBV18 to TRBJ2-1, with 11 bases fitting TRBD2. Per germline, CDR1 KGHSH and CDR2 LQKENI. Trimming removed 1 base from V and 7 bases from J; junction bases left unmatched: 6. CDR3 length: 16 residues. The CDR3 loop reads CASSPRLAGGMNEQFF. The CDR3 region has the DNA TGTGCCAGCTCACCACGCCTAGCGGGAGGAATGAATGAGCAGTTCTTC.

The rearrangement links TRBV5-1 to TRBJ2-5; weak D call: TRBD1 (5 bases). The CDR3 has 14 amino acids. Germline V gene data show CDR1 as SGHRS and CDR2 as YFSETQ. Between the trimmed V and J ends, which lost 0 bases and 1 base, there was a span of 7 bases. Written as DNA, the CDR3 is TGCGCCAGCAGCTTGGGAGACAGCCAAGAGACCCAGTACTTC. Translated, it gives CASSLGDSQETQYF.

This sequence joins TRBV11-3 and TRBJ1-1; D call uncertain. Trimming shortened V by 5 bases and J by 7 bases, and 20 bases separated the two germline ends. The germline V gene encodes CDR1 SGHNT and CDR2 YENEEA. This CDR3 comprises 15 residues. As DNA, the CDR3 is TGTGCCAGCAGCCCCATGGGGAGGCGATTAGGTGAAGCTTTCTTT. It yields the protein CASSPMGRRLGEAFF.

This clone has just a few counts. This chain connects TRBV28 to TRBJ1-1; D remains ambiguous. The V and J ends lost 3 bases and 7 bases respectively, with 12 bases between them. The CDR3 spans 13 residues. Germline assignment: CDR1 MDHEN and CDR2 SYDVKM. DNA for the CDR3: TGTGCCAGCAGTTTGAGGGCAGTCGGTGAAGCTTTCTTT. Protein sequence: CASSLRAVGEAFF.

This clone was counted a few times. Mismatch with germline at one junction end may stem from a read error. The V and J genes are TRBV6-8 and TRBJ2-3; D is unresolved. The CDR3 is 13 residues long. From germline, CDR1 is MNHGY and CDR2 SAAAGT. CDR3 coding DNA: TGTGCCAGCAGTGACTCGCCCACAGATACGCAGTATTTT. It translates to CASSDSPTDTQYF.

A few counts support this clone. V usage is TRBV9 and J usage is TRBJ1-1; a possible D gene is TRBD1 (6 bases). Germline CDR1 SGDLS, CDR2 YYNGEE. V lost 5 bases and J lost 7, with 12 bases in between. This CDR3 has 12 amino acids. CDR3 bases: TGTGCCAGCAGTCTACAGGGAGGTGAAGCTTTCTTT. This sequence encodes CASSLQGGEAFF.

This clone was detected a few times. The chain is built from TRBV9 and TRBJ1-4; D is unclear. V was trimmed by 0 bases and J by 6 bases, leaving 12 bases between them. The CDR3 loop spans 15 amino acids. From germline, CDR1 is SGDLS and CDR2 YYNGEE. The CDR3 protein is CASSVALGSHEKLFF. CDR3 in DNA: TGTGCCAGCAGCGTAGCCCTCGGGAGCCATGAAAAACTGTTTTTT.

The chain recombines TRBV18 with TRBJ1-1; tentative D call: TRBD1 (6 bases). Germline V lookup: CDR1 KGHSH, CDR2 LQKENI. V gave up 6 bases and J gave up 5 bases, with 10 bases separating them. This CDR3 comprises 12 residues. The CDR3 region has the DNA TGTGCCAGCTCCCCTCAGGGGACTGAAGCTTTCTTT. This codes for CASSPQGTEAFF.

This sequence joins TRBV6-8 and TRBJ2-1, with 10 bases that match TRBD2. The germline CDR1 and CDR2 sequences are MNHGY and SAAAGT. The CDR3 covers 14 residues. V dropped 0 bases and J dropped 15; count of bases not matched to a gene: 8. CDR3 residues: CASSYSPSGGFGFF. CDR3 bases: TGTGCCAGCAGTTACTCCCCTAGCGGGGGTTTCGGGTTCTTC.

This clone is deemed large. The CDR3 protein is CASTPNQGRSPEAFF. CDR3 nucleotides: TGTGCCAGCACCCCGAACCAGGGGCGATCCCCTGAAGCTTTCTTT. J is TRBJ1-1 and V is TRBV11-3; TRBD1 might be the D (6 bases). The CDR3 contains 15 residues. V was shortened by 7 bases and J by 6 bases, with 21 bases between the two germline ends. Looked up from germline, CDR1 is SGHNT and CDR2 is YENEEA.

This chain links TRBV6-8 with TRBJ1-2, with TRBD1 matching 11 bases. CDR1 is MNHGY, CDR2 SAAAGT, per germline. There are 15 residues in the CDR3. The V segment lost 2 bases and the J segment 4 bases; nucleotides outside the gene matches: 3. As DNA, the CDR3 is TGTGCCAGCAGTTACCATGGACAGGGGGCCTATGGCTACACCTTC. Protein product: CASSYHGQGAYGYTF.

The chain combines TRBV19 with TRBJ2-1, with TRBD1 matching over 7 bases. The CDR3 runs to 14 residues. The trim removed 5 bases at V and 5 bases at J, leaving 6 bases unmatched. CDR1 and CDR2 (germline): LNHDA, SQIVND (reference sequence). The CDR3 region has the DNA TGTGCCAGTAGTGTCGGACAGGCAAACAATGAGCAGTTCTTC. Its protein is CASSVGQANNEQFF.

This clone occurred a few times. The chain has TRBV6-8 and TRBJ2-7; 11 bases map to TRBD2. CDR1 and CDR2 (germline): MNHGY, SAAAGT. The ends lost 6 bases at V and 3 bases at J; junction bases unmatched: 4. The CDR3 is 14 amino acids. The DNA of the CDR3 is TGTGCCAGCAGAGCTAGCGGGGGGCTCTACGAGCAGTACTTC. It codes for CASRASGGLYEQYF.

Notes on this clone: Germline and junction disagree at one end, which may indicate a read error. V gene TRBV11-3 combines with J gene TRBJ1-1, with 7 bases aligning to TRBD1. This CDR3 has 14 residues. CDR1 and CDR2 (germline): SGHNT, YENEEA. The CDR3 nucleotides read TGTGCCAGCAGTTTAGGGGGCGGTGGCACTGAAGCTTTCTTT. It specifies CASSLGGGGTEAFF.

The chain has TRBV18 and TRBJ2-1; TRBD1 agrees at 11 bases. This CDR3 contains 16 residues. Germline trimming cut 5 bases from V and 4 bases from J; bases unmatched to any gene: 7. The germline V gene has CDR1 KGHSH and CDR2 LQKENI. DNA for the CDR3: TGTGCCAGCTCATCAGCCGGACAGGGGGCTTACAATGAGCAGTTCTTC. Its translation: CASSSAGQGAYNEQFF.

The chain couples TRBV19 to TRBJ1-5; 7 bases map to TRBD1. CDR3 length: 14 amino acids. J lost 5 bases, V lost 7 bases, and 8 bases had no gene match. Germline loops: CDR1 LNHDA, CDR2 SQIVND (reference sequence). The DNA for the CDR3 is TGTGCCAGTACCCCGGGACAGCGGGATCAGCCCCAGCATTTT. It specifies CASTPGQRDQPQHF.

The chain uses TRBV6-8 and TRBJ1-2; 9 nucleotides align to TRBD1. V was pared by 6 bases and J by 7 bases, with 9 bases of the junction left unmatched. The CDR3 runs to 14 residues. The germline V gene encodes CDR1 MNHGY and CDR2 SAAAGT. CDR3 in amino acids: CASSKQGAEFGYTF. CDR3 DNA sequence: TGTGCCAGCAGCAAACAGGGGGCAGAATTTGGCTACACCTTC.

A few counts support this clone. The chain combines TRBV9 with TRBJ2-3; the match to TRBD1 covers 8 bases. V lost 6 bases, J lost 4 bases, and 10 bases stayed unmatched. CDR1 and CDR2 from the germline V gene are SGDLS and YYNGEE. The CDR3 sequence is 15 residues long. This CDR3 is CASTIGQGRADTQYF. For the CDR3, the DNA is TGTGCCAGCACGATTGGACAGGGTAGGGCAGATACGCAGTATTTT. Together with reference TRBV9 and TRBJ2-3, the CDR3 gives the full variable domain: DSGVTQTPKHLITATGQRVTLRCSPRSGDLSVYWYQQSLDQGLQFLIQYYNGEERAKGNILERFSAQQFPDLHSELNLSSLELGDSALYFCASTIGQGRADTQYFGPGTRLTVL.

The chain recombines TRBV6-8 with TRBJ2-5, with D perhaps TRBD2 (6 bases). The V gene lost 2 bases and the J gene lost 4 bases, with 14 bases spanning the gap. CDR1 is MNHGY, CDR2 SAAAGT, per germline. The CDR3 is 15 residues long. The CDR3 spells CASSYGRGSVETQYF. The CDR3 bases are TGTGCCAGCAGTTACGGGCGGGGAAGCGTAGAGACCCAGTACTTC.

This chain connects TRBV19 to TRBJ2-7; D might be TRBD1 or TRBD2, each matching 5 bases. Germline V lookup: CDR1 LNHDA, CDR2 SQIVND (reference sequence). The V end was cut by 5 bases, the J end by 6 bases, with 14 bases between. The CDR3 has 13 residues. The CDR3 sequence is CASSSRGWGEQYF. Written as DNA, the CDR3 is TGTGCCAGTAGTTCACGGGGCTGGGGCGAGCAGTACTTC.

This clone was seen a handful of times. The CDR3 DNA reads TGTGCCAGCAGCGGGGGGGCAGGGCCCGCCTACGAGCAGTACTTC. It codes for CASSGGAGPAYEQYF. V and J are TRBV9 and TRBJ2-7, with D possibly called TRBD1 or TRBD2 (6 bases each). This CDR3 has 15 amino acids. Deletions cut 3 bases from V and 2 bases from J, with 15 bases between. Germline-derived CDR1 and CDR2 are SGDLS and YYNGEE.

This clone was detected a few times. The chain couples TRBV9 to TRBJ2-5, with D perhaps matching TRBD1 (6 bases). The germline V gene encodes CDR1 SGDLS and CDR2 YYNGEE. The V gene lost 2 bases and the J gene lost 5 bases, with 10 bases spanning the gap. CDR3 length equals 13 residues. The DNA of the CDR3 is TGTGCCAGCAGCGTCGGGCAGGGGGAGACCCAGTACTTC. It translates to CASSVGQGETQYF. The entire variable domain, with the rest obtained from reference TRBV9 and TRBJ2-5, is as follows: DSGVTQTPKHLITATGQRVTLRCSPRSGDLSVYWYQQSLDQGLQFLIQYYNGEERAKGNILERFSAQQFPDLHSELNLSSLELGDSALYFCASSVGQGETQYFGPGTRLLVL.

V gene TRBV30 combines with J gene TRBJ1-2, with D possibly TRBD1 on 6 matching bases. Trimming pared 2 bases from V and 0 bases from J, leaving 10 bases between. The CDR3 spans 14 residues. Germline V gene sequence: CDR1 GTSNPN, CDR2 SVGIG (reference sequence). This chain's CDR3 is CAWSYRDPNYGYTF. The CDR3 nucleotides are TGTGCCTGGAGTTACAGGGACCCTAACTATGGCTACACCTTC. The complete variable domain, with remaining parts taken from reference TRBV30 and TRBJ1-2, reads SQTIHQWPATLVQPVGSPLSLECTVEGTSNPNLYWYRQAAGRGLQLLFYSVGIGQISSEVPQNLSASRPQDRQFILSSKKLLLSDSGFYLCAWSYRDPNYGYTFGSGTRLTVV.

This CDR3 reads CATSRDFGNSPLHF. CDR3 nucleotides: TGTGCCACCAGCAGAGATTTCGGGAATTCACCCCTCCACTTT. The J gene is TRBJ1-6, the V gene TRBV15; D not resolved. This CDR3 has 14 amino acids. Trimming took 0 bases from V and 7 from J, leaving 7 bases between them. From germline, CDR1 is LNHNV and CDR2 YYDKDF (reference sequence).

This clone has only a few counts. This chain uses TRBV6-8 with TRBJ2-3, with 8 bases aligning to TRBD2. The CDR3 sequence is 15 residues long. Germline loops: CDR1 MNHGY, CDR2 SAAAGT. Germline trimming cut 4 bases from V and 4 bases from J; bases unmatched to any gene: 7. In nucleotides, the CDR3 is TGTGCCAGCAGTTCACCCCGGGGGGGGGCAGATACGCAGTATTTT. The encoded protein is CASSSPRGGADTQYF.

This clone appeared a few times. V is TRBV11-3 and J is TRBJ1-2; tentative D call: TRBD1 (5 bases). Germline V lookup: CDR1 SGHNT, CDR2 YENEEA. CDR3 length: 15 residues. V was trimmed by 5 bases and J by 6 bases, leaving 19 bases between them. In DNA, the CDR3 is TGTGCCAGCAGCGTCCAGGGTGGGGGTTTGGATGGCTACACCTTC. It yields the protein CASSVQGGGLDGYTF.

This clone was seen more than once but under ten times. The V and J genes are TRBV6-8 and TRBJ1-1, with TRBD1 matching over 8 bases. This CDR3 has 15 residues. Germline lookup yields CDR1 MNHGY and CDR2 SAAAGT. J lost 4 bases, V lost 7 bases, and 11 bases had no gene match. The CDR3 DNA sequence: TGTGCCAGCATCCCCCCACAGGGGGGGAGCACTGAAGCTTTCTTT. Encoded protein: CASIPPQGGSTEAFF.